The 18 T cell receptor beta chains presented below share a single source sample, sequenced in a study of multiple sclerosis patients with progressive multifocal leukoencephalopathy. Generated by immunoSEQ multiplex PCR, the TCRdb table keeps only in-frame clones and is missing some. The sample includes around 30,000 clones, around nine tenths seen only once; the top ten take over 1.2%. Time point reported: roughly 6 months of natalizumab therapy. The sequenced sample was PBMCs, obtained from a patient treated with natalizumab. The receptor source for this set is a human donor with multiple sclerosis.

This clone was counted between two and nine times. The chain combines TRBV7-8 with TRBJ1-1; no clear D gene. With 4 bases removed from V and 1 base from J, the gap between germline ends came to 16 bases. The CDR3 contains 16 residues. Per germline, CDR1 SGHVS and CDR2 FQNEAQ. The CDR3 coding sequence is TGTGCCAGCAGCTCACAAAATAGATACAGGAACACTGAAGCTTTCTTT. It specifies CASSSQNRYRNTEAFF.

The rearrangement joins TRBV12-5 to TRBJ2-7, with a tentative D call TRBD2 (5 bases). The germline V gene has CDR1 LGHNT and CDR2 FRNRAP. Trimming took 5 bases from V and 3 from J, leaving 11 bases between them. The CDR3 is made up of 13 amino acids. The CDR3 DNA sequence: TGTGCTAGTGGTACCGCACGGGGCTACGAGCAGTACTTC. Translated, it gives CASGTARGYEQYF.

The chain joins TRBV27 to TRBJ2-2, with 8 nucleotides matching TRBD1. The ends lost 5 bases at V and 2 bases at J; junction bases unmatched: 13. Germline CDR1 MNHEY, CDR2 SMNVEV (reference sequence). CDR3 length: 18 amino acids. CDR3 bases: TGTGCCAGCAGTCCACTTATCGGGACAGGATTAAACACCGGGGAGCTGTTTTTT. Its translation: CASSPLIGTGLNTGELFF.

This clone was counted only a few times. The chain employs TRBV5-1 and TRBJ2-2; possible D gene TRBD2, 6 bases. This CDR3 comprises 15 residues. Germline CDR1 is SGHRS and CDR2 is YFSETQ. V was shortened by 6 bases and J by 2 bases, with 14 bases between the two germline ends. This chain's CDR3 is CASTGVADNTGELFF. CDR3 DNA sequence: TGCGCCAGCACTGGAGTAGCGGACAACACCGGGGAGCTGTTTTTT.

This clone appeared a few times. CDR3 in amino acids: CASSSRQGSEAFF. CDR3 bases: TGTGCCAGCAGTTCAAGACAGGGCTCTGAAGCTTTCTTT. The rearrangement links TRBV7-9 to TRBJ1-1; 7 bases line up with TRBD1. This CDR3 has 13 residues. Trimming took 6 bases from V and 6 from J; bases not matched to a gene: 7. Germline V gene data show CDR1 as SEHNR and CDR2 as FQNEAQ (reference sequence).

This sequence joins TRBV5-1 and TRBJ2-1; D not resolved. V lost 0 bases, J lost 10 bases, and 14 bases lay in between. There are 14 residues in the CDR3. Germline V gene sequence: CDR1 SGHRS, CDR2 YFSETQ. CDR3 sequence reads: CASSLASGVWEQFF. CDR3 coding DNA: TGCGCCAGCAGCTTGGCCAGTGGGGTGTGGGAGCAGTTCTTC.

This clone was detected only a few times. For the CDR3, the DNA is TGTGCCAGCAGTTATTCCACAGGGGGTAATGGCTACACCTTC. It yields the protein CASSYSTGGNGYTF. V usage is TRBV6-6 and J usage is TRBJ1-2, with 8 nucleotides matching TRBD1. CDR1 and CDR2 (germline): MNHNY, SVGAGI (reference sequence). Trimming cost V 3 bases and J 6 bases; bases outside gene matches: 6. CDR3 length equals 14 residues.

The chain has TRBV7-3 and TRBJ2-1; D might be TRBD2 (5 bases). CDR3 size: 16 residues. Trimming took 1 base from V and 0 from J, leaving 10 bases between them. The germline V gene encodes CDR1 SGHTA and CDR2 FQGTGA. The CDR3 loop reads CASSLRSGDSYNEQFF. CDR3 nucleotide sequence: TGTGCCAGCAGCTTAAGAAGCGGCGACTCCTACAATGAGCAGTTCTTC.

The count of this clone is one. This chain links TRBV7-2 with TRBJ2-1; either TRBD1 or TRBD2 may fit D (5 bases each). V was clipped by 5 bases and J by 5 bases, with 10 bases between them. The CDR3 length is 13 residues. Germline CDR1 SGHTA, CDR2 FQGNSA. The CDR3 DNA is TGTGCCAGCAGCGCCGGGACCAACAATGAGCAGTTCTTC. It is translated as CASSAGTNNEQFF.

This clone was counted between two and nine times. V and J are TRBV5-1 and TRBJ1-2; tentatively, D is TRBD1 (5 bases). Germline assignment: CDR1 SGHRS and CDR2 YFSETQ. CDR3 length equals 13 residues. Trimming took 7 bases from V and 8 from J, leaving 18 bases between them. The CDR3 here is CASHRTLVIGYTF. In DNA, the CDR3 is TGCGCCAGCCACAGGACCCTTGTGATAGGCTACACCTTC.

This chain joins TRBV5-1 and TRBJ2-2; 7 bases match TRBD2. The CDR3 extends over 16 amino acids. Germline V CDR1 and CDR2: SGHRS, YFSETQ. J gave up 3 bases and V 4 bases, and 9 bases lay outside the gene matches. CDR3 amino acids: CASSPAATSDTGELFF. The CDR3 DNA is TGCGCCAGCAGCCCAGCCGCCACTAGCGACACCGGGGAGCTGTTTTTT.

The chain carries TRBV20-1 and TRBJ1-2; D not certain. With 3 bases removed from V and 6 bases from J, the gap between germline ends came to 5 bases. Germline V gene sequence: CDR1 DFQATT, CDR2 SNEGSKA (reference sequence). CDR3 length: 10 residues. The CDR3 DNA reads TGCAGTGCTAGTGGGCATGGCTACACCTTC. Its protein is CSASGHGYTF.

For the CDR3, the DNA is TGCGCCAGCAGCCAAGACACCCCGGCCCTGGCCACCCACAATGAGCAGTTCTTC. It is translated as CASSQDTPALATHNEQFF. This chain joins TRBV4-3 and TRBJ2-1; D is uncertain. V lost 0 bases to trimming and J lost 5 bases, with 20 bases between them. The CDR3 length is 18 residues. Germline lookup yields CDR1 LGHNA and CDR2 YSLEER.

In its sample, this clone was seen once. The chain joins TRBV19 to TRBJ1-2; D perhaps matches TRBD1 (5 bases). The CDR3 has 15 residues. The V gene lost 5 bases and the J gene lost 3 bases, with 16 bases spanning the gap. The germline CDR1 and CDR2 sequences are LNHDA and SQIVND (reference sequence). CDR3 amino acids: CASSPTVTGDYGYTF. The CDR3 DNA is TGTGCCAGTAGTCCGACAGTGACTGGAGACTATGGCTACACCTTC.

The chain couples TRBV2 to TRBJ2-3, with D tentatively TRBD1 or TRBD2 (5 bases each). V gave up 6 bases and J gave up 0 bases, with 7 bases separating them. CDR3 size: 13 residues. Per the germline V gene, CDR1 is SNHLY and CDR2 is FYNNEI. The CDR3 region is CASSRDSTDTQYF. The CDR3, as DNA: TGTGCCAGCAGCCGGGACAGCACAGATACGCAGTATTTT. The whole variable domain, filled in from reference TRBV2 and TRBJ2-3, reads EPEVTQTPSHQVTQMGQEVILRCVPISNHLYFYWYRQILGQKVEFLVSFYNNEISEKSEIFDDQFSVERPDGSNFTLKIRSTKLEDSAMYFCASSRDSTDTQYFGPGTRLTVL.

The chain couples TRBV6-6 to TRBJ2-7; 9 bases fit TRBD1. The CDR3 consists of 16 residues. Per germline, CDR1 MNHNY and CDR2 SVGAGI (reference sequence). J lost 4 bases, V lost 0 bases, and 7 bases had no gene match. The CDR3 coding sequence is TGTGCCAGCAGTTACTCTGACAGGGGGACTTGGTACGAGCAGTACTTC. This translates into CASSYSDRGTWYEQYF.

The chain carries TRBV9 and TRBJ2-3, with TRBD1 matching over 8 bases. CDR1 is SGDLS and CDR2 is YYNGEE in the germline V gene. CDR3 length: 15 amino acids. Trimming removed 0 bases from V and 4 bases from J; junction bases left unmatched: 4. The DNA of the CDR3 is TGTGCCAGCAGCGTAGCCAGGGGGCCTCCAGATACGCAGTATTTT. It specifies CASSVARGPPDTQYF.

This clone appeared once. At one end the junction does not follow the germline gene, possibly because of a read error. V is TRBV7-7 and J is TRBJ2-5; D may be TRBD1 (5 bases). The length of the CDR3 is 15 residues. The germline V gene encodes CDR1 SSHAT and CDR2 FNYEAQ (reference sequence). Here the CDR3 reads CASSRLPTVEETQYF. In DNA form, the CDR3 reads TGTGCTAGCAGCCGCCTACCGACAGTAGAAGAGACCCAGTACTTC.